The 20 T cell receptor beta chains listed next were all sequenced from one sample in a study of shared clonotypes between healthy human individuals. This table comes from immunoSEQ multiplex PCR, and its TCRdb copy is limited to in-frame clones, with some not included. The table has about 980,000 clones, around three quarters seen once. The material sequenced was memory CD4+ T cells sorted from blood. The subset was: CD45RA-negative fraction. The source is a man between 18 and 35 years old in good health.

V is TRBV4-3 and J is TRBJ2-7; D unclear. Germline CDR1 reads LGHNA; CDR2 reads YSLEER. Trimming shortened V by 0 bases and J by 4 bases, and 16 bases separated the two germline ends. This CDR3 region has 16 residues. CDR3 nucleotide sequence: TGCGCCAGCAGCCAAGAACTCCCTGGGGTGCCGTACGAGCAGTACTTC. It translates to CASSQELPGVPYEQYF.

The chain couples TRBV10-3 to TRBJ1-2; D unclear. Trimming cost V 8 bases and J 0 bases, with 13 bases left between them. Germline values: CDR1 ENHRY, CDR2 SYGVKD. The CDR3 is made up of 14 amino acids. The CDR3 coding sequence is TGTGCCATCTCTCAGACGGAGTCTAACTATGGCTACACCTTC. It yields the protein CAISQTESNYGYTF.

J is TRBJ2-2 and V is TRBV19; TRBD1 aligns across 9 bases. After removal of 6 bases from V and 3 bases from J, the junction contained 8 bases not matched to a gene. Germline CDR1 reads LNHDA; CDR2 reads SQIVND (reference sequence). There are 16 residues in the CDR3. The CDR3 DNA reads as TGTGCCAGTAGCGGTGGACAGGGGTGGGACACCGGGGAGCTGTTTTTT. Translation: CASSGGQGWDTGELFF.

V usage is TRBV28 and J usage is TRBJ1-4; TRBD1 is a possible D gene (5 bases). Germline V gives CDR1 MDHEN, CDR2 SYDVKM. CDR3 length: 13 amino acids. The V end was cut by 8 bases, the J end by 5 bases, with 12 bases between. As DNA, the CDR3 is TGTGCCAGCGGGGGAGGGAGGAATGAAAAACTGTTTTTT. This translates into CASGGGRNEKLFF.

In this sample, this clone turned up once. The rearrangement joins TRBV10-1 to TRBJ2-1; 10 bases match TRBD2. The CDR3 contains 16 residues. Germline V gene lookup returns CDR1 WNHNN and CDR2 SYGVQD (reference sequence). Unmatched junction bases numbered 8, after V lost 4 bases and J lost 5 bases. CDR3 residues: CASSVTSGRDNNEQFF. CDR3 in DNA: TGCGCCAGCAGTGTAACCAGCGGGAGGGACAACAATGAGCAGTTCTTC.

The gene calls are TRBV2 and TRBJ2-7; 8 bases are a match to TRBD1. J gave up 6 bases and V 7 bases, and 14 bases lay outside the gene matches. The CDR3 consists of 15 residues. The germline CDR1 and CDR2 sequences are SNHLY and FYNNEI. Here the CDR3 reads CASILDRGIIGEQYF. The CDR3 nucleotides are TGTGCCAGCATTCTTGACAGGGGAATAATAGGCGAGCAGTACTTC.

V gene TRBV5-1 combines with J gene TRBJ2-7, with TRBD2 matching 10 bases. The CDR3 sequence is 18 residues long. Looked up from germline, CDR1 is SGHRS and CDR2 is YFSETQ. The V gene end was trimmed by 4 bases and the J gene end by 3 bases; junction bases not matched to a gene: 16. The chain's CDR3 is CASSKVPRAGGNDYEQYF. The DNA for the CDR3 is TGCGCCAGCAGCAAAGTCCCTAGAGCGGGAGGGAACGACTACGAGCAGTACTTC.

The chain joins TRBV5-1 to TRBJ2-7, with a tentative D call TRBD1 (5 bases). This CDR3 comprises 15 residues. The V end was cut by 7 bases, the J end by 1 base, with 18 bases between. CDR1 and CDR2 (germline): SGHRS, YFSETQ. In DNA form, the CDR3 reads TGCGCCAGCGAACCTGGACACCGAGATTCCTACGAGCAGTACTTC. It codes for CASEPGHRDSYEQYF.

This chain links TRBV10-3 with TRBJ1-1; 7 bases are a match to TRBD1. The germline CDR1 and CDR2 sequences are ENHRY and SYGVKD. This CDR3 has 14 amino acids. The junction had 8 bases not matched to a gene; V was cut back by 9 bases and J by 1 base. CDR3 sequence (DNA): TGTGCCATAGGACAGGCTGCGGGGAACACTGAAGCTTTCTTT. This encodes CAIGQAAGNTEAFF.

In this sample, this clone turned up once. This sequence joins TRBV7-2 and TRBJ1-5, with D perhaps TRBD1 (6 bases). Germline V gene sequence: CDR1 SGHTA, CDR2 FQGNSA. The CDR3 extends over 14 amino acids. V was cut by 5 bases and J by 7 bases, with 15 bases left in between. The CDR3 loop is CASSDTGFQQPQHF. DNA of the CDR3: TGTGCCAGCAGCGATACAGGGTTTCAGCAGCCCCAGCATTTT.

This chain uses TRBV18 with TRBJ2-7; 9 positions match TRBD1. V trimming: 3 bases; J trimming: 7 bases; junction bases outside the gene matches: 13. Germline V gene lookup returns CDR1 KGHSH and CDR2 LQKENI. The CDR3 spans 16 residues. The CDR3 is CASSPGLGQGMREQYF. DNA of the CDR3: TGTGCCAGCTCACCGGGCCTTGGACAGGGGATGCGGGAGCAGTACTTC. The full variable domain, with the rest looked up from reference TRBV18 and TRBJ2-7, is NAGVMQNPRHLVRRRGQEARLRCSPMKGHSHVYWYRQLPEEGLKFMVYLQKENIIDESGMPKERFSAEFPKEGPSILRIQQVVRGDSAAYFCASSPGLGQGMREQYFGPGTRLTVT.

The chain uses TRBV28 and TRBJ1-2; maybe TRBD1 (6 bases). Trimming cost V 6 bases and J 5 bases, with 16 bases left between them. Germline-derived CDR1 and CDR2 are MDHEN and SYDVKM. This CDR3 comprises 14 residues. The CDR3 is CASRLTGSRYGYTF. CDR3 DNA sequence: TGTGCCAGCAGGCTAACAGGGTCGCGGTATGGCTACACCTTC.

This clone turned up a few times. The chain has TRBV14 and TRBJ2-1; unclear D gene. The CDR3 loop spans 13 amino acids. CDR1 is SGHDN, CDR2 FVKESK, per germline. V dropped 0 bases and J dropped 7 bases, with 7 bases sitting between them. CDR3 residues: CASSQDLGNEQFF. CDR3 bases: TGTGCCAGCAGCCAAGATCTGGGTAATGAGCAGTTCTTC. Full variable domain (rest looked up from reference TRBV14 and TRBJ2-1): EAGVTQFPSHSVIEKGQTVTLRCDPISGHDNLYWYRRVMGKEIKFLLHFVKESKQDESGMPNNRFLAERTGGTYSTLKVQPAELEDSGVYFCASSQDLGNEQFFGPGTRLTVL.

Concerning this clone: This sequence is one base from a far larger clone and is likely a read error. The chain uses TRBV4-1 and TRBJ1-6, with 7 bases lining up with TRBD1. Germline-derived CDR1 and CDR2 are MGHRA and YSYEKL. This CDR3 spans 15 amino acids. CDR3 sequence (DNA): TGCGCCAGCAGCCGATCCGGGACAGATAATTCACCCCCCCACTTT. Translating it yields CASSRSGTDNSPPHF.

This chain joins TRBV28 and TRBJ1-1; D not certain. The CDR3 consists of 11 residues. Looked up from germline, CDR1 is MDHEN and CDR2 is SYDVKM. V lost 2 bases to trimming and J lost 9 bases, with 7 bases between them. DNA of the CDR3: TGTGCCAGCAGTTTACTTAGTCAAGCTTTCTTT. Encoded protein: CASSLLSQAFF.

The rearrangement joins TRBV7-2 to TRBJ2-5; a possible D gene is TRBD1 (7 bases). Trimming pared 2 bases from V and 2 bases from J, leaving 15 bases between. CDR1 and CDR2 (germline): SGHTA, FQGNSA. The CDR3 is 16 amino acids. The CDR3 loop reads CASSLWGDRRQETQYF. CDR3 coding DNA: TGTGCCAGCAGCTTATGGGGGGACAGAAGGCAAGAGACCCAGTACTTC.

The V and J genes are TRBV5-1 and TRBJ2-5, with a possible D match to TRBD1 (6 bases). CDR3 length: 13 amino acids. In germline, CDR1 is SGHRS, CDR2 YFSETQ. The V end was cut by 2 bases, the J end by 2 bases, with 7 bases between. The CDR3 reads CASSFQGQETQYF. CDR3 in DNA: TGCGCCAGCAGCTTCCAGGGGCAAGAGACCCAGTACTTC.

The rearrangement links TRBV2 to TRBJ1-5; 7 bases agree with TRBD1. Germline V lookup: CDR1 SNHLY, CDR2 FYNNEI. J lost 2 bases, V lost 11 bases, and 9 bases had no gene match. The CDR3 is made up of 14 amino acids. The CDR3 nucleotides read TGTGCCGTACAGACAGGGCTCGGCAATCAGCCCCAGCATTTT. Protein sequence: CAVQTGLGNQPQHF.

As to this clone: The sample holds other DNA sequences that translate to the same CDR3. J is TRBJ1-1 and V is TRBV18, with D tentatively TRBD1 (5 bases). The germline V gene encodes CDR1 KGHSH and CDR2 LQKENI. This CDR3 has 14 residues. V was clipped by 3 bases and J by 1 base, with 9 bases between them. CDR3 amino acids: CASSPGGTNTEAFF. CDR3 nucleotide sequence: TGTGCCAGCTCACCCGGGGGAACGAACACTGAAGCTTTCTTT.

The V call is TRBV10-1, the J call TRBJ1-1; 7 bases fit TRBD1. The CDR3 totals 13 residues. Germline loops: CDR1 WNHNN, CDR2 SYGVQD (reference sequence). V was clipped by 2 bases and J by 9 bases; unmatched bases: 6. CDR3 sequence reads: CASSEAERGQAFF. CDR3 bases: TGCGCCAGCAGTGAGGCGGAGAGGGGGCAAGCTTTCTTT.